Listed below are T cell receptor beta chains from one sample, sequenced in a study of T cells after yellow fever vaccination. MiXCR was run by TCRdb on the 5' RACE reads, yielding one entry per CDR3 protein. This table has under 550,000 distinct CDR3 sequences, 20% to 25% appearing once. The source was PBMCs, collected 21 days after the first yellow fever vaccination. All receptors derive from a young man who received the YFV17D yellow fever vaccine. The CDR3 runs from the conserved cysteine through the conserved F or W. Each record gives: D gene, J gene, clone size, V gene, CDR3 protein, CDR3 DNA. A D gene is named only where the DNA matches it firmly. Expanded clones get a size class; other rows say once, few or many, or leave the size out.

>.|TRBJ1-5|many|TRBV12-3/TRBV12-4
CASRRGNQPQHF
TGTGCCAGCCGGCGGGGCAATCAGCCCCAGCATTTT
>TRBD1|TRBJ2-1|.|TRBV28
CASRRSGTGGIAEQFF
TGTGCCAGCAGGCGATCCGGGACAGGGGGCATAGCTGAGCAGTTCTTC
>TRBD2|TRBJ2-1|.|TRBV24-1
CATSDLGLAGYNEQFF
TGTGCCACCAGTGATTTAGGACTAGCGGGGTACAATGAGCAGTTCTTC
>TRBD1|TRBJ1-4|.|TRBV12-3/TRBV12-4
CASSFGTGSEKLFF
TGTGCCAGCAGTTTCGGGACAGGATCTGAAAAACTGTTTTTT
>.|TRBJ2-1|.|TRBV5-5
CASSLIALPPGNEQFF
TGTGCCAGCAGCTTGATAGCATTACCGCCGGGCAATGAGCAGTTCTTC
>.|TRBJ1-5|.|TRBV6-5
CASSSGPTPNQPQHF
TGTGCCAGCAGTTCGGGACCAACCCCCAATCAGCCCCAGCATTTT
>.|TRBJ2-7|.|TRBV20-1
CSARAPFYEQYF
TGCAGTGCTAGAGCTCCTTTCTACGAGCAGTACTTC
>.|TRBJ2-1|.|TRBV29-1
CSVEDRGSDEQFF
TGCAGCGTTGAAGACAGGGGTTCCGATGAGCAGTTCTTC
>TRBD2|TRBJ2-3|few|TRBV20-1
CSAGGTSGGSGSTDTQYF
TGCAGTGCTGGGGGGACTAGCGGGGGATCCGGGAGCACAGATACGCAGTATTTT
>TRBD2|TRBJ2-3|.|TRBV5-1
CASSPTSSGSTDTQYF
TGCGCCAGCAGCCCAACGTCTAGCGGGAGCACAGATACGCAGTATTTT
>.|TRBJ2-6|.|TRBV5-4
CASSPLGRSGANVLTF
TGTGCCAGCAGCCCGCTGGGGCGCTCTGGGGCCAACGTCCTGACTTTC
>.|TRBJ1-2|many|TRBV7-3
CASSLVAGIDHGYTF
TGTGCCAGCAGCCTCGTGGCTGGGATTGATCATGGCTACACCTTC
>TRBD1|TRBJ2-1|.|TRBV6-2/TRBV6-3
CASGIPRDRTNNEQFF
TGTGCCAGCGGAATACCGCGGGACAGGACAAACAATGAGCAGTTCTTC
>TRBD2|TRBJ2-1|.|TRBV4-2
CASSQRGEGRSF
TGTGCCAGCAGCCAGAGAGGGGAGGGCCGATCGTTC
>.|TRBJ2-4|few|TRBV2
CASRESGTELNIQYF
TGTGCCAGCAGGGAATCCGGGACTGAATTAAACATTCAGTACTTC
>.|TRBJ2-5|.|TRBV9
CASSPPWAQETQYF
TGTGCCAGCAGCCCCCCCTGGGCACAAGAGACCCAGTACTTC
>.|TRBJ1-2|.|TRBV5-1
CASSPSGSGGYTF
TGCGCCAGCAGCCCCTCAGGGTCTGGTGGCTACACCTTC
>TRBD2|TRBJ2-3|.|TRBV7-3
CASSPKGLAGTTDTQYF
TGTGCCAGCAGCCCAAAGGGACTAGCGGGGACCACAGATACGCAGTATTTT
>TRBD2|TRBJ2-5|few|TRBV15
CATSRDPAWRGTQETQYF
TGTGCCACCAGCAGAGATCCGGCCTGGCGGGGGACCCAAGAGACCCAGTACTTC
>.|TRBJ1-6|few|TRBV14
CASSQARGSPLHF
TGTGCCAGCAGCCAAGCTAGGGGGTCACCCCTCCACTTT
>TRBD1|TRBJ1-1|.|TRBV4-3
CASSQDPGTGVGTEAFF
TGCGCCAGCAGCCAAGATCCCGGGACAGGGGTAGGCACTGAAGCTTTCTTT
>.|TRBJ2-5|.|TRBV18
CASSPLDSKETQYF
TGTGCCAGCTCACCCCTCGACAGTAAAGAGACCCAGTACTTC
>TRBD1|TRBJ2-5|.|TRBV6-2/TRBV6-3
CASSDSVGTGAQETQYF
TGTGCCAGCAGTGACTCCGTAGGGACAGGGGCCCAAGAGACCCAGTACTTC
>.|TRBJ1-1|few|TRBV25-1
CASGATEAFF
TGTGCCAGTGGGGCCACTGAAGCTTTCTTT
>.|TRBJ1-6|few|TRBV7-2
CASSSSSSPLHF
TGTGCCAGCAGCTCCTCTTCCTCTCCCCTCCACTTT
>TRBD1|TRBJ2-7|few|TRBV7-2
CASSLAGTGLGEQYF
TGTGCCAGCAGCTTAGCCGGGACAGGGTTAGGGGAGCAGTACTTC
>TRBD1|TRBJ2-2|few|TRBV4-3
CASSQAAYRGTGNTGELFF
TGCGCCAGCAGCCAAGCCGCTTACAGGGGGACGGGAAACACCGGGGAGCTGTTTTTT
>.|TRBJ1-5|.|TRBV7-6
CASSRPGQPQHF
TGTGCCAGCAGCCGACCCGGTCAGCCCCAGCATTTT
>.|TRBJ2-1|.|TRBV3-1
CASSHSWDVRYNEQFF
TGTGCCAGCAGCCACAGCTGGGATGTTCGTTACAATGAGCAGTTCTTC
>.|TRBJ2-1|many|TRBV12-3/TRBV12-4
CASSHRDRGHEQFF
TGTGCCAGCAGCCACCGGGACCGCGGGCATGAGCAGTTCTTC
>.|TRBJ2-3|.|TRBV29-1
CSVVGDAITSTDTQYF
TGCAGCGTTGTGGGGGACGCGATTACTAGCACAGATACGCAGTATTTT
>TRBD1|TRBJ1-5|.|TRBV5-5
CASRPRGVFNQPQHF
TGTGCCAGCAGACCCAGGGGGGTCTTCAATCAGCCCCAGCATTTT
>.|TRBJ1-4|.|TRBV7-9
CASSPTSGEAKIEKLFF
TGTGCCAGCAGCCCTACCTCGGGGGAGGCTAAGATTGAAAAACTGTTTTTT
>.|TRBJ1-1|many|TRBV20-1
CSLPNRDGNTEAFF
TGCAGTCTTCCAAACCGGGACGGCAACACTGAAGCTTTCTTT
>TRBD1|TRBJ1-1|few|TRBV10-3
CAISESRQGQNTEAFF
TGTGCCATCAGTGAGTCTAGACAGGGTCAGAACACTGAAGCTTTCTTT
>.|TRBJ2-1|many|TRBV5-6
CASSPMGGSYNEQFF
TGTGCCAGCAGCCCGATGGGGGGCTCCTACAATGAGCAGTTCTTC
>.|TRBJ2-1|.|TRBV4-1
CASSRKDPAGSYNEQFF
TGCGCCAGCAGCCGAAAAGACCCAGCGGGTTCCTACAATGAGCAGTTCTTC
>.|TRBJ2-3|.|TRBV4-1
CASSLRVGGRTDTQYF
TGCGCCAGCAGCCTCAGGGTGGGGGGCCGAACAGATACGCAGTATTTT
>.|TRBJ2-3|.|TRBV27
CASAFAPTTSTDTQYF
TGTGCCAGCGCGTTCGCGCCAACGACTAGCACAGATACGCAGTATTTT
>.|TRBJ2-7|few|TRBV20-1
CSARGATDLSYEQYF
TGCAGTGCTAGAGGTGCGACCGACCTCTCCTACGAGCAGTACTTC
>TRBD2|TRBJ2-1|.|TRBV20-1
CSAKTSFISSNEQFF
TGCAGTGCCAAGACTAGCTTCATCTCCTCCAATGAGCAGTTCTTC
>TRBD1|TRBJ1-4|.|TRBV11-2
CASSLLYGTGGALGEKLFF
TGTGCCAGCAGCCTACTATATGGGACAGGGGGGGCATTGGGTGAAAAACTGTTTTTT
>TRBD2|TRBJ2-3|.|TRBV7-8
CASRHEAGGGDTQYF
TGTGCCAGCAGACACGAAGCGGGGGGAGGTGATACGCAGTATTTT
>TRBD1|TRBJ1-5|few|TRBV4-3
CASSQDRVTQPQHF
TGCGCCAGCAGTCAGGACAGGGTTACTCAGCCCCAGCATTTT
>.|TRBJ2-7|few|TRBV5-1
CASSSRGAWEQYF
TGCGCCAGCAGCTCGCGGGGAGCCTGGGAGCAGTACTTC
>TRBD2|TRBJ2-1|few|TRBV5-5
CASSLKRGRKYNEQFF
TGTGCCAGCAGCTTGAAGCGGGGGCGCAAATACAATGAGCAGTTCTTC
>.|TRBJ2-6|.|TRBV18
CASLNSGANVLTF
TGTGCCAGCCTAAACTCTGGGGCCAACGTCCTGACTTTC
>.|TRBJ2-2|.|TRBV4-2
CASSQTPGDSANTGELFF
TGTGCCAGCAGCCAGACCCCGGGAGATAGCGCGAACACCGGGGAGCTGTTTTTT
>.|TRBJ1-5|.|TRBV20-1
CSATRPYYGVNQPQHF
TGCAGTGCTACCCGGCCTTACTACGGCGTAAATCAGCCCCAGCATTTT
>.|TRBJ2-3|few|TRBV9
CASSVGWSPTDTQYF
TGTGCCAGCAGCGTAGGCTGGTCGCCCACAGATACGCAGTATTTT
>.|TRBJ2-5|.|TRBV5-8
CASSLVTRRGTQYF
TGTGCCAGCAGCTTGGTGACCCGGAGAGGGACCCAGTACTTC
>.|TRBJ2-3|few|TRBV20-1
CSARDASTDTQYF
TGCAGTGCTAGAGATGCTAGCACAGATACGCAGTATTTT
>TRBD1|TRBJ1-5|.|TRBV28
CASTGQGFQPQHF
TGTGCCAGCACTGGACAGGGTTTTCAGCCCCAGCATTTT
>.|TRBJ1-3|.|TRBV12-3/TRBV12-4
CASSLGVGGGATGNTIYF
TGTGCCAGCAGTTTGGGGGTGGGAGGGGGTGCGACTGGAAACACCATATATTTT
>TRBD1|TRBJ2-2|.|TRBV4-1
CASSSDRAGPHTGELFF
TGCGCCAGCAGCTCCGACAGGGCCGGACCTCACACCGGGGAGCTGTTTTTT
>.|TRBJ1-2|.|TRBV6-1
CASSPTDLYGYTF
TGTGCCAGCAGTCCAACCGACCTCTATGGCTACACCTTC
>TRBD2|TRBJ2-7|few|TRBV7-2
CASSLNGGVNEQYF
TGTGCCAGCAGCTTAAACGGGGGGGTTAACGAGCAGTACTTC
>.|TRBJ2-5|.|TRBV9
CASSVGEDSYQETQYF
TGTGCCAGCAGCGTAGGAGAAGACAGCTACCAAGAGACCCAGTACTTC
>TRBD1|TRBJ1-2|once|TRBV5-1
CASSSPTGSNYGYTF
TGCGCCAGCAGCTCCCCGACAGGGTCTAACTATGGCTACACCTTC
>.|TRBJ2-5|.|TRBV7-2
CASSFAGGKETQYF
TGTGCCAGCAGCTTCGCGGGCGGAAAAGAGACCCAGTACTTC